These T cell receptor beta chains were read from a single sample in a study of T cell changes during pregnancy in multiple sclerosis. Assay: immunoSEQ multiplex PCR; the TCRdb copy retains only in-frame clones and omits some. The sample comprises approximately 48,000 clones, roughly 94% of which are singletons, and approximately 0.59% rests with the top ten. The sequencing used CD4+ T cells from peripheral blood mononuclear cells, collected in the second trimester of pregnancy. The receptors were gathered from a female donor with multiple sclerosis, enrolled in a pregnancy study. CDR3s include the opening cysteine and the closing phenylalanine or tryptophan.

V gene	J gene	CDR3 length	CDR3 protein
TRBV7-9	TRBJ1-5	16	CASSLDLAGSNQPQHF
TRBV30	TRBJ2-7	17	CAWNALAGGYYSYEQYF
TRBV7-8	TRBJ1-5	17	CASSLPLRTGHNQPQHF
TRBV9	TRBJ2-2	12	CASSGASGELFF
TRBV13	TRBJ1-1	14	CASSLNRGGTEAFF
TRBV5-5	TRBJ1-1	13	CASSLNNGPSAFF
TRBV5-1	TRBJ2-1	15	CASSLTSGSYNEQFF
TRBV10-3	TRBJ1-2	13	CAVRSGDLYGYTF
TRBV6-5	TRBJ2-1	15	CASRIRTPNVDEQFF
TRBV5-1	TRBJ2-1	17	CASSLIGGQSSYNEQFF
TRBV5-5	TRBJ2-2	16	CASSFDVGQGTRELFF
TRBV5-1	TRBJ1-5	13	CASRVDSNQPQHF
TRBV28	TRBJ1-4	16	CASSPIEGRGNEKLFF
TRBV14	TRBJ2-5	14	CASSPTGVEETQYF
TRBV6-5	TRBJ1-1	14	CASSFRQGRTEAFF
TRBV5-1	TRBJ2-3	15	CASSLSGGDTDTQYF
TRBV5-6	TRBJ1-1	15	CASSHRGRGNTEAFF
TRBV15	TRBJ1-5	14	CATSRNRGIQPQHF
TRBV19	TRBJ1-5	15	CASSLQGTLNQPQHF
TRBV4-2	TRBJ2-5	15	CASSQVGGGAGTQYF
TRBV6-1	TRBJ2-2	16	CASSEHLGDYRGELFF
TRBV7-6	TRBJ2-7	16	CASSPSPKRGSYEQYF
TRBV19	TRBJ2-5	15	CASSMGQGAGKTQYF
TRBV13	TRBJ2-7	16	CASSWKAGGFSYEQYF
TRBV11-2	TRBJ2-7	19	CASSTSVFQPSKRTYEQYF
TRBV5-4	TRBJ1-6	15	CASSLAGTANSPLHF
TRBV5-8	TRBJ1-6	16	CASSLSERFYNSPLHF
TRBV6-5	TRBJ1-5	13	CASSKTGSQPQHF
TRBV12-5	TRBJ1-1	11	CASAPGTEAFF